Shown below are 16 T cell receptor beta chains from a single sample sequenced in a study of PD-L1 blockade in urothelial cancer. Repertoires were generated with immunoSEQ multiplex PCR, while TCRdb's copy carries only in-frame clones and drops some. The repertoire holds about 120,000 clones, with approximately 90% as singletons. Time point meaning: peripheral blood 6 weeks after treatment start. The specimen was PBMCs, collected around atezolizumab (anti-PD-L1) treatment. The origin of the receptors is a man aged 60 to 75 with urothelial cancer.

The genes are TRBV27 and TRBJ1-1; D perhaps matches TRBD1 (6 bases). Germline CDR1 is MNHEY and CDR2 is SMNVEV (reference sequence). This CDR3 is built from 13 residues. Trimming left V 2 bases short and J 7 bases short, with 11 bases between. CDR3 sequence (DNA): TGTGCCAGCAGTTTACAACAGGGCCTTGAAGCTTTCTTT. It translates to CASSLQQGLEAFF.

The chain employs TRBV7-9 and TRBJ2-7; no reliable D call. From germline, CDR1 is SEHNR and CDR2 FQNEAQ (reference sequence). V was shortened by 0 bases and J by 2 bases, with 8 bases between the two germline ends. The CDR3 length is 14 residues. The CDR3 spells CASSLAGRTYEQYF. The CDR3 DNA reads TGTGCCAGCAGCTTAGCGGGCCGTACCTACGAGCAGTACTTC.

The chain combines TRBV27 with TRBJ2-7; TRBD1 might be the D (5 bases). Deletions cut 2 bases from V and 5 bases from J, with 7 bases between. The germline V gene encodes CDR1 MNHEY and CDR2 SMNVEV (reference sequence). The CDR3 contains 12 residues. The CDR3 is CASSLIGDEQYF. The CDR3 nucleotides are TGTGCCAGCAGTTTAATAGGGGACGAGCAGTACTTC.

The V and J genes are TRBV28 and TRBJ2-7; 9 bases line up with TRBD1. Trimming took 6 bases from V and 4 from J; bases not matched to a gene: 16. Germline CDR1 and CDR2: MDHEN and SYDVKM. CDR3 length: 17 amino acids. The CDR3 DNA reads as TGTGCCAGCAGCGCACCCGGGACAGGGCTCTTTTCTTACGAGCAGTACTTC. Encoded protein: CASSAPGTGLFSYEQYF.

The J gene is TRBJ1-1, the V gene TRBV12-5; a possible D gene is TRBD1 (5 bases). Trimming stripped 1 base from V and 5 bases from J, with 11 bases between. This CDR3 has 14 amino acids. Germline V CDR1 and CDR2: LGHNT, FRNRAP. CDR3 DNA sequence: TGTGCTAGTGGTTTGGGTCGGGGGAGGACTGAAGCTTTCTTT. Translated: CASGLGRGRTEAFF.

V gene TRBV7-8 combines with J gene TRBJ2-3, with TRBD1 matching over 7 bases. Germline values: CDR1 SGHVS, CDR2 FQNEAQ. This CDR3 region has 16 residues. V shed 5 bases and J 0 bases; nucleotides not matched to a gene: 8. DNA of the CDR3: TGTGCCAGCAGCCCAACGACAGGGTTTAGCACAGATACGCAGTATTTT. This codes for CASSPTTGFSTDTQYF.

CDR3 in DNA: TGTGCCAGCAGTTCCTCGGGGGACGGCAGGCGCTACACCTTC. Translation: CASSSSGDGRRYTF. The chain is built from TRBV28 and TRBJ1-2, with D possibly TRBD1 on 5 matching bases. The V end lost 4 bases, the J end lost 9 bases, and 18 bases lay between the germline ends. The V gene's germline CDR1 is MDHEN and CDR2 SYDVKM. This CDR3 spans 14 amino acids.

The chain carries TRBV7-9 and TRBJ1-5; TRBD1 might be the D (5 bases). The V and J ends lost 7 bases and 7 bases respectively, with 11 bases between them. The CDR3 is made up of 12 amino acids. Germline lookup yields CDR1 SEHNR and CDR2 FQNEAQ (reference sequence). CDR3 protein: CASTDGGQPQHF. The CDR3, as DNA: TGTGCCAGCACGGATGGGGGGCAGCCCCAGCATTTT.

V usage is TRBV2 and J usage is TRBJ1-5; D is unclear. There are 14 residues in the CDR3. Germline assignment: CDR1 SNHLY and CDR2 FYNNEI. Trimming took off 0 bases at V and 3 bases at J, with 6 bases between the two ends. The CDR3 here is CASSEAQYNQPQHF. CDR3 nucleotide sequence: TGTGCCAGCAGTGAAGCTCAGTACAATCAGCCCCAGCATTTT.

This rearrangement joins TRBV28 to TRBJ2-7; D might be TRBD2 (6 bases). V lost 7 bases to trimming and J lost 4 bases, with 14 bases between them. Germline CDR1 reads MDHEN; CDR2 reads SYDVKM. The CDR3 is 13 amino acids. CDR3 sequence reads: CASNGRRWYEQYF. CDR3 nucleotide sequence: TGTGCCAGCAACGGGAGAAGGTGGTACGAGCAGTACTTC.

CDR3 amino acids: CASSTHTQGYEQYF. The CDR3 region has the DNA TGCGCCAGCAGCACTCATACACAGGGGTACGAGCAGTACTTC. This rearrangement joins TRBV5-1 to TRBJ2-7, with 7 nucleotides matching TRBD1. The CDR3 is 14 amino acids. The germline V gene has CDR1 SGHRS and CDR2 YFSETQ. V was pared by 4 bases and J by 4 bases, with 8 bases of the junction left unmatched.

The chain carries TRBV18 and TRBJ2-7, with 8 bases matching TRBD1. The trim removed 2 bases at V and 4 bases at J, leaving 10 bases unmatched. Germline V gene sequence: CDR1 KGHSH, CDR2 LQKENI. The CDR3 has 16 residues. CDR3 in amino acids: CASSPERRQGSYEQYF. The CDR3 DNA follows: TGTGCCAGCTCACCAGAAAGGAGACAGGGGTCGTACGAGCAGTACTTC.

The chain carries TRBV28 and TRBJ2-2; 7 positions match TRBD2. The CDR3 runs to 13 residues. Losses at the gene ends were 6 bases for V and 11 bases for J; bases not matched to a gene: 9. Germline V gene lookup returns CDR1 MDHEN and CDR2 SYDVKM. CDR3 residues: CASSPGTKGELFF. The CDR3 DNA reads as TGTGCCAGCAGCCCCGGGACTAAGGGAGAGCTGTTTTTT.

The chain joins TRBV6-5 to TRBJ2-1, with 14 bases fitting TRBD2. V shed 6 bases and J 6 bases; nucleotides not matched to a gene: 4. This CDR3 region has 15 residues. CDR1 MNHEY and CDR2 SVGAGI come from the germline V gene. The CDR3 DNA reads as TGTGCCAGCAGCCGGGGACTAGCGGGGGCCAATGAGCAGTTCTTC. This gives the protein CASSRGLAGANEQFF.

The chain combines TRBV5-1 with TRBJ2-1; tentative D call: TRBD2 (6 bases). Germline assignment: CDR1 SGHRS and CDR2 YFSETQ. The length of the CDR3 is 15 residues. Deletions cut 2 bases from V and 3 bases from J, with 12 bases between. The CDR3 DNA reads TGCGCCAGCAGCTTAAATCCGGGAGACTACAATGAGCAGTTCTTC. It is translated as CASSLNPGDYNEQFF.

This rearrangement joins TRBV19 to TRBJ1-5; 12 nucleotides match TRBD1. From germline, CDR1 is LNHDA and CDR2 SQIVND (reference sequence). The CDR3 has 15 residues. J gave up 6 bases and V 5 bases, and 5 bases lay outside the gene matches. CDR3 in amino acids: CASSGGQGAAQPQHF. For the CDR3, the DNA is TGTGCCAGTAGTGGGGGACAGGGGGCGGCTCAGCCCCAGCATTTT.